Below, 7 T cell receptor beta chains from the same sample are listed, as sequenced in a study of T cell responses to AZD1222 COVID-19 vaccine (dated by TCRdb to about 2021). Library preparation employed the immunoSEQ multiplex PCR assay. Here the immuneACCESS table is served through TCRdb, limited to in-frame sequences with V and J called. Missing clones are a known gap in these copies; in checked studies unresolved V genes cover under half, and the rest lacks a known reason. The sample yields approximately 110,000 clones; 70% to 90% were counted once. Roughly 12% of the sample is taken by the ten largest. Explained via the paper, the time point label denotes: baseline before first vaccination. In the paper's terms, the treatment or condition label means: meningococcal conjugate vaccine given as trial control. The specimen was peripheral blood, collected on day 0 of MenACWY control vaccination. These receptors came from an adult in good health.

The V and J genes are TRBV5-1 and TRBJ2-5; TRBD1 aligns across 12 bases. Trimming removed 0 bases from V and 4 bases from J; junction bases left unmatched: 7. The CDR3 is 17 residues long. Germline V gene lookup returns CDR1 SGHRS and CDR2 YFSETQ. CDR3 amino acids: CASSLGTGQGAGETQYF. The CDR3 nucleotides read TGCGCCAGCAGCTTGGGCACGGGACAGGGGGCTGGAGAGACCCAGTACTTC. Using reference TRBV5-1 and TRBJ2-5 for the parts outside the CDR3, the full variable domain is KAGVTQTPRYLIKTRGQQVTLSCSPISGHRSVSWYQQTPGQGLQFLFEYFSETQRNKGNFPGRFSGRQFSNSRSEMNVSTLELGDSALYLCASSLGTGQGAGETQYFGPGTRLLVL.

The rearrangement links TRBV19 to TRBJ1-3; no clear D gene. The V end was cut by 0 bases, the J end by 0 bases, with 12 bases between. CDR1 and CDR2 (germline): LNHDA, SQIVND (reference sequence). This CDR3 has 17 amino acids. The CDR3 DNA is TGTGCCAGTAGTATAGAGGCGTGGGGTGTCTCTGGAAACACCATATATTTT. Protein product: CASSIEAWGVSGNTIYF.

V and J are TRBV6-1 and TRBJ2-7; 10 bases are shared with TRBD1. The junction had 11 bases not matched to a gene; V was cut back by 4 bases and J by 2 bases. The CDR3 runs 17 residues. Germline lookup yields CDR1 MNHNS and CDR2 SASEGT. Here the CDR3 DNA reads TGTGCCAGCAGTGTAGCGTTGGTCGGGACAGGGGCCTACGAGCAGTACTTC. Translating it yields CASSVALVGTGAYEQYF.

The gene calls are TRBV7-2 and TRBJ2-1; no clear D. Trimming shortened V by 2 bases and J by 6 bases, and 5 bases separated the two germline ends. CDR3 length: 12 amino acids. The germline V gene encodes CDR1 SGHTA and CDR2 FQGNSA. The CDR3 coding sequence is TGTGCCAGCAGCTTAATGTCCAATGAGCAGTTCTTC. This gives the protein CASSLMSNEQFF.

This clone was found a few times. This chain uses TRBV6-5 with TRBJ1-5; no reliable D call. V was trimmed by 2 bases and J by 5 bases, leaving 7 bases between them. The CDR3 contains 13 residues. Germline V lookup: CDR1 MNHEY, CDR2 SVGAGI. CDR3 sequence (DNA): TGTGCCAGCAGTTACGAGCGTGATCAGCCCCAGCATTTT. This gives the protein CASSYERDQPQHF.

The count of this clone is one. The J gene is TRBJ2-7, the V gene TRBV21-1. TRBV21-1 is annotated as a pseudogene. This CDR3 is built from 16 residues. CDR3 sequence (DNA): TGTGCCAGCAGCAAAGGAGATCCCGGGACCACCTACGAGCAGTACTTC. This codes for CASSKGDPGTTYEQYF.

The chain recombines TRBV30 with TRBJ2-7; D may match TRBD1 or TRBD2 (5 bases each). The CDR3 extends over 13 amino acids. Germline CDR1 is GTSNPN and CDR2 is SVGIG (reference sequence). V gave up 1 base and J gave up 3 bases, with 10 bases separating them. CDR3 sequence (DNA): TGTGCCTGGAGTGGGGGACGCAGCTACGAGCAGTACTTC. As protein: CAWSGGRSYEQYF.